This note documents a single T cell receptor beta chain sequence. What it recognizes is unknown. The assay was immunoSEQ multiplex PCR, and TCRdb's table has in-frame clones only and misses some. The table includes about 48,000 clones, about nine tenths detected once. The entry originates in a study of OX40 agonist ivuxolimab in advanced cancers. Study-wide context: Patients received intravenous ivuxolimab every 2 weeks at 0.01 to 10 mg/kg. A history of anti-PD-1, anti-PD-L1 or anti-CTLA-4 therapy was acceptable, and approximately 41% had some.

Overall study results and limits: The study observed clonal expansion of CD4+ and CD8+ blood T cells by week 6 at 0.1 to 3.0 mg/kg. On average, CD8+ T cells had more expanded clones than CD4+.

V was pared by 0 bases and J by 3 bases, with 2 bases of the junction left unmatched. The germline CDR1 and CDR2 sequences are SGHRS and YFSETQ. CDR3 length: 15 amino acids. The material was CD4+ or CD8+ T cells sorted from blood, obtained in a trial of the OX40 agonist ivuxolimab. The clonotype was recovered from an adult with an advanced solid tumor such as melanoma, head and neck, liver or kidney cancer. This chain uses TRBV5-1 with TRBJ2-5; 10 positions agree with TRBD2. The CDR3 DNA sequence: TGCGCCAGCAGCTTGGGTAGCGGGGGGAAAGAGACCCAGTACTTC. Translation: CASSLGSGGKETQYF.